This record covers a single TCR beta chain. Its antigen remains unknown. Germline V lookup: CDR1 GTSNPN, CDR2 SVGIG (reference sequence). This CDR3 has 11 residues. Trimming cost V 4 bases and J 4 bases, with 8 bases left between them. The data stem from a study of T cell clonotyping in hematopoietic cell transplantation. Study-level information: Pretransplant recipient samples were taken after cytoreduction. Study observations and caveats: Few recipient clonotypes overlapped donors; over 95% were de novo at given depth. Pathologically expanded recipient clonotypes increased progressively from day 30 to day 180 as diversity fell.

TCRdb keeps only in-frame clones here, not all; method: immunoSEQ multiplex PCR. The data hold 35,000 to 45,000 clones, with 85% to 95% observed a single time. Time point here: recipient sample about 28 days before transplant, after cytoreduction. Samples: about 28 days before transplant, then days 30, 100 and 180 after. The sample here was peripheral blood mononuclear cells, taken before stem cell transplant. J is TRBJ2-7 and V is TRBV30; D is uncertain. This clonotype was obtained from a man aged 40-50 years with chronic myeloid leukemia. Some clones in this sample may be carry-over from other donors' samples. The CDR3 region is CAWKAGYEQYF. CDR3 coding DNA: TGTGCCTGGAAGGCAGGTTACGAGCAGTACTTC.